Sequencing of this T cell receptor (beta chain) was carried out in a study of blood T cell repertoires in COVID-19. Some clones are missing from TCRdb's copy, which holds only in-frame ones; the method was immunoSEQ multiplex PCR. The sample records 300,000 to 400,000 clones, 80% to 90% being singletons. V was pared by 8 bases and J by 3 bases, with 5 bases of the junction left unmatched. CDR3 length: 14 amino acids. Looked up from germline, CDR1 is SGHTS and CDR2 is YDEGEE. This rearrangement joins TRBV5-8 to TRBJ2-3; TRBD2 matches 11 bases. The clonotype originates from a woman aged 40 to 49 with acute COVID-19. Material: PBMCs or T cells enriched from blood (not recorded which). CDR3 nucleotide sequence: TGTGCCAGTCGACTAGCGGGACCAACAGATACGCAGTATTTT. Translating gives CASRLAGPTDTQYF.